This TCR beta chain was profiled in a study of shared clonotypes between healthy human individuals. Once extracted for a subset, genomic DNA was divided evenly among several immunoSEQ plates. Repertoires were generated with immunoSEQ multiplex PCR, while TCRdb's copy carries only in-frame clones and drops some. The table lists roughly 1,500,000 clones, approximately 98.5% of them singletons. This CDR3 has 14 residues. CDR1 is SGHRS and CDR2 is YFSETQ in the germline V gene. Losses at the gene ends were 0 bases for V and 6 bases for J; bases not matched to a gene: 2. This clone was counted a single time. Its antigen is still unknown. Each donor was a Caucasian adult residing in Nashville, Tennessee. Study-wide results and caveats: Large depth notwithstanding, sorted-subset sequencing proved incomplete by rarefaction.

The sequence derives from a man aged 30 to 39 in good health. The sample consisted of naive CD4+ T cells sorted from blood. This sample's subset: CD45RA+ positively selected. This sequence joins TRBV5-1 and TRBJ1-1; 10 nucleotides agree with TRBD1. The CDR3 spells CASSLGTGGSEAFF. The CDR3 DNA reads TGCGCCAGCAGCTTGGGGACAGGGGGATCTGAAGCTTTCTTT.